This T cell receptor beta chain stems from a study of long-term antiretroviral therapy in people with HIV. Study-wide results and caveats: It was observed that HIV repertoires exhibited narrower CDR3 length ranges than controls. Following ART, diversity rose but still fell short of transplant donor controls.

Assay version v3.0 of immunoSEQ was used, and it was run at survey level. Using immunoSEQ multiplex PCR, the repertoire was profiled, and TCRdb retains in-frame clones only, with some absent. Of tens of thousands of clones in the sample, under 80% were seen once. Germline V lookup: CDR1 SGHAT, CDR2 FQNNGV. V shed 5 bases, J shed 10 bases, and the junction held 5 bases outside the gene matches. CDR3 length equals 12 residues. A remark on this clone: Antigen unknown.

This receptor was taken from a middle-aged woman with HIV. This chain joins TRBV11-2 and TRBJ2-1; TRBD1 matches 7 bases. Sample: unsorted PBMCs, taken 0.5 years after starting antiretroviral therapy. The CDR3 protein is CASSLGTAEQFF. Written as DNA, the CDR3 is TGTGCCAGCAGCCTTGGGACAGCCGAGCAGTTCTTC.